Each of the 2 T cell receptor beta chains below was sequenced from the same sample in a study of cytomegalovirus exposure and HLA in healthy donors (TCRdb year 2017). The protocol used for the library was the immunoSEQ multiplex PCR assay. For the multiplex PCR, a mixture combining 60 forward primers for TCR Vbeta segments and 13 reverse primers for TCR Jbeta segments was used. Here the immuneACCESS table is served through TCRdb, limited to in-frame sequences with V and J called. Missing clones are a known gap in these copies; in checked studies unresolved V genes cover under half, and the rest lacks a known reason. The table of this sample itemizes roughly 100,000 clones. Around 3.2% of the sample lies in the top ten. The sequenced material came from PBMCs. All receptors derive from a man in his forties in good health and CMV-seronegative.

The chain carries TRBV5-6 and TRBJ2-1; D ambiguous. Trimming removed 5 bases at V and 0 bases at J, with 6 bases between. Germline V lookup: CDR1 SGHDT, CDR2 YYEEEE. This CDR3 comprises 13 residues. The CDR3 sequence: CASSSNSYNEQFF. CDR3 nucleotide sequence: TGTGCCAGCAGTTCAAACTCCTACAATGAGCAGTTCTTC.

V usage is TRBV9 and J usage is TRBJ1-2, with 8 bases matching TRBD1. This CDR3 has 15 residues. Germline CDR1 reads SGDLS; CDR2 reads YYNGEE. The ends lost 6 bases at V and 2 bases at J; junction bases unmatched: 9. CDR3 residues: CASKPGQGANYGYTF. The DNA for the CDR3 is TGTGCCAGCAAACCTGGGCAGGGGGCAAACTATGGCTACACCTTC.